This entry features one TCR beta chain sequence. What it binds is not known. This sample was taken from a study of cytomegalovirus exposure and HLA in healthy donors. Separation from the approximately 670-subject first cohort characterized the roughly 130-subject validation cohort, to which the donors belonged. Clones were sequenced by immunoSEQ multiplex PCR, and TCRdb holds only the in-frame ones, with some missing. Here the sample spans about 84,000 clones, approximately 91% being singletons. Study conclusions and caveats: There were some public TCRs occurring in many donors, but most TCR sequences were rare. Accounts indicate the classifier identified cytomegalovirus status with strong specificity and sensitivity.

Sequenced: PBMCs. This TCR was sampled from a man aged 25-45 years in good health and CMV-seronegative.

CDR3 nucleotides: TGTGCAAGCAGGAGGGGGGGCTGTCAGCCCCAGCATTTT. Protein: CASRRGGCQPQHF. The chain has TRBV12-2 and TRBJ1-5. TRBV12-2 is a pseudogene segment. There are 13 residues in the CDR3.